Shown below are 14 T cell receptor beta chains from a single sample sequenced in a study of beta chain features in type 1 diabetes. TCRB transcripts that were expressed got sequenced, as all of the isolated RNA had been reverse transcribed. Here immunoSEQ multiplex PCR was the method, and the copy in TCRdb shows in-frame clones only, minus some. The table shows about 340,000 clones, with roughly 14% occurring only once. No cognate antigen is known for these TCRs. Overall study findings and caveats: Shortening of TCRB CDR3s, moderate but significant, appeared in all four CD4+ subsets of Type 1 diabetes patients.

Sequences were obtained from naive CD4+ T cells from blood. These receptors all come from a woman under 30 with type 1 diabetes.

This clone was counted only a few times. The chain's CDR3 is CATSRDGSGRPNTGELFF. The CDR3 region has the DNA TGTGCCACCAGCAGAGATGGTAGCGGGAGACCGAACACCGGGGAGCTGTTTTTT. The chain recombines TRBV15 with TRBJ2-2, with TRBD2 identical over 9 bases. The V gene end was trimmed by 0 bases and the J gene end by 0 bases; junction bases not matched to a gene: 5. Looked up from germline, CDR1 is LNHNV and CDR2 is YYDKDF (reference sequence). The CDR3 runs 18 residues.

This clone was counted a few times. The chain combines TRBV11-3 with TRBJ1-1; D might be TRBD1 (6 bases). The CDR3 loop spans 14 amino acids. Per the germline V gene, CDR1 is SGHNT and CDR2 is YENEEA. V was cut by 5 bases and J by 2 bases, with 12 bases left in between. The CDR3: CASSQYRVNTEAFF. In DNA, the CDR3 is TGTGCCAGCAGCCAGTACAGGGTAAACACTGAAGCTTTCTTT.

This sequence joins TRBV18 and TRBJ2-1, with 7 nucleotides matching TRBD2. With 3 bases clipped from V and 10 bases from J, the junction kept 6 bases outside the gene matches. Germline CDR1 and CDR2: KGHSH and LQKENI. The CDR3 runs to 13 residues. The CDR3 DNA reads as TGTGCCAGCTCACCCCTTGCGGGAGTAGAGCAGTTCTTC. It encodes CASSPLAGVEQFF.

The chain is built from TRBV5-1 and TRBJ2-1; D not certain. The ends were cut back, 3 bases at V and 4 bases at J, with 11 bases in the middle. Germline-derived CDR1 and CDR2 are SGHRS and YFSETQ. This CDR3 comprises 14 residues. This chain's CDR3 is CASSSIGGYNEQFF. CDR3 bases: TGCGCCAGCAGCTCGATCGGTGGTTACAATGAGCAGTTCTTC.

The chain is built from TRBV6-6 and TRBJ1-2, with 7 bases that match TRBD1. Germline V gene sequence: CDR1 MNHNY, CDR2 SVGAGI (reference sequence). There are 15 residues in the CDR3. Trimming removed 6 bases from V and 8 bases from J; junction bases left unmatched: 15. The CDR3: CASRTTGDGPGGYTF. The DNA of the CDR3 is TGTGCCAGCAGAACAACAGGGGATGGTCCTGGGGGCTACACCTTC.

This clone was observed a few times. The CDR3 region is CASSLRGLAEYNEQFF. In DNA form, the CDR3 reads TGTGCCAGCAGCTTAAGGGGACTAGCGGAGTACAATGAGCAGTTCTTC. The chain couples TRBV7-3 to TRBJ2-1; TRBD2 matches at 11 bases. Trimming cost V 1 base and J 4 bases; bases outside gene matches: 3. CDR3 length: 16 residues. In germline, CDR1 is SGHTA, CDR2 FQGTGA.

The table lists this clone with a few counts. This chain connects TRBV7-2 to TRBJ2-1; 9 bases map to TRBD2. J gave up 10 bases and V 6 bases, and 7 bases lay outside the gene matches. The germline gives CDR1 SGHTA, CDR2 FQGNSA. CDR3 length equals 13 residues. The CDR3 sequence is CASRIAGALEQFF. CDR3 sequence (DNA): TGTGCCAGCAGGATAGCGGGAGCCTTAGAGCAGTTCTTC.

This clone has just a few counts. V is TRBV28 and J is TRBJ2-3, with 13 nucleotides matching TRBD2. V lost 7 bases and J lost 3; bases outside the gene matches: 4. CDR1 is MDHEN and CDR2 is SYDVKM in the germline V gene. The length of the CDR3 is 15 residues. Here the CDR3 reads CASNELAGGTDTQYF. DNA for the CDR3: TGTGCCAGCAACGAACTAGCGGGAGGGACAGATACGCAGTATTTT.

The CDR3 here is CASSPVAGGTDTQYF. The CDR3 bases are TGCGCCAGCAGCCCGGTAGCGGGAGGCACAGATACGCAGTATTTT. This rearrangement joins TRBV5-1 to TRBJ2-3; 9 bases line up with TRBD2. The CDR3 totals 15 residues. Germline CDR1 and CDR2: SGHRS and YFSETQ. J gave up 1 base and V 4 bases, and 4 bases lay outside the gene matches.

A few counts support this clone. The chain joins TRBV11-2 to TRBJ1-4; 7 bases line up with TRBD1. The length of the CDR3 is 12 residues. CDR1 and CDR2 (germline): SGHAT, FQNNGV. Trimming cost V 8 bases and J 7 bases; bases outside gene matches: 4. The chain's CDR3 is CASGQVPEKLFF. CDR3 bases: TGTGCCAGCGGACAGGTTCCTGAAAAACTGTTTTTT.

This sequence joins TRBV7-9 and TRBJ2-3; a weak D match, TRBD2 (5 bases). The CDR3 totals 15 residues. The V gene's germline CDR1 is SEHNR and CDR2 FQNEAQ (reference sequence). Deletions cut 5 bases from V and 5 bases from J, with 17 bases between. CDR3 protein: CASSHSLGVEDTQYF. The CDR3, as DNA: TGTGCCAGCAGCCATTCACTGGGAGTTGAAGATACGCAGTATTTT.

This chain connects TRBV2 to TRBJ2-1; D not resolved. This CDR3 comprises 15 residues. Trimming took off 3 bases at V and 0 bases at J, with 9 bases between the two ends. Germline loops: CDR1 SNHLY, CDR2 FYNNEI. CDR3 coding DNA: TGTGCCAGCAGTGAGATGGCGGCCTCCTACAATGAGCAGTTCTTC. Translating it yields CASSEMAASYNEQFF. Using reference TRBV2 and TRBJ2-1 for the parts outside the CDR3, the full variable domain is EPEVTQTPSHQVTQMGQEVILRCVPISNHLYFYWYRQILGQKVEFLVSFYNNEISEKSEIFDDQFSVERPDGSNFTLKIRSTKLEDSAMYFCASSEMAASYNEQFFGPGTRLTVL.

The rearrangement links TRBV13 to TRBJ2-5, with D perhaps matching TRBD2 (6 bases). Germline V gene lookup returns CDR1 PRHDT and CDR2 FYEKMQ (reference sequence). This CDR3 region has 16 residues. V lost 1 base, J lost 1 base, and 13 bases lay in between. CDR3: CASSLVVVRGQETQYF. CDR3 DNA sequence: TGTGCCAGCAGCTTAGTGGTGGTGCGGGGCCAAGAGACCCAGTACTTC.

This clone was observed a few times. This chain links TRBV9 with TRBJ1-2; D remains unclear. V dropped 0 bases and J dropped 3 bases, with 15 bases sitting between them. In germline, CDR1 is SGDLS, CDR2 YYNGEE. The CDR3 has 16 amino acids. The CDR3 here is CASSVGGLRMDYGYTF. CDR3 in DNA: TGTGCCAGCAGCGTAGGAGGTCTACGGATGGACTATGGCTACACCTTC. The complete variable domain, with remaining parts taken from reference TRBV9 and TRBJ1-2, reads DSGVTQTPKHLITATGQRVTLRCSPRSGDLSVYWYQQSLDQGLQFLIQYYNGEERAKGNILERFSAQQFPDLHSELNLSSLELGDSALYFCASSVGGLRMDYGYTFGSGTRLTVV.